This T cell receptor beta chain was sequenced in a study of blood T cell repertoires in COVID-19. This clone appeared a single time. Followed longitudinally, the Seattle patients had been enrolled during active infection. The CDR3 extends over 15 amino acids. Trimming removed 1 base from V and 9 bases from J, with 18 bases in between. CDR1 and CDR2 (germline): MNHNS, SASEGT. The data were produced by immunoSEQ multiplex PCR, yet TCRdb's version contains in-frame clones alone and is incomplete. The data show under 450,000 clones, about 87% seen once. The receptor comes from a woman aged 50 to 60 with COVID-19, enrolled during active disease. The chain carries TRBV6-1 and TRBJ1-2; maybe TRBD1 (5 bases). Sample: peripheral blood. CDR3 sequence: CASSEEAWQGERYTF. The CDR3 coding sequence is TGTGCCAGCAGTGAAGAAGCGTGGCAGGGCGAACGCTACACCTTC.